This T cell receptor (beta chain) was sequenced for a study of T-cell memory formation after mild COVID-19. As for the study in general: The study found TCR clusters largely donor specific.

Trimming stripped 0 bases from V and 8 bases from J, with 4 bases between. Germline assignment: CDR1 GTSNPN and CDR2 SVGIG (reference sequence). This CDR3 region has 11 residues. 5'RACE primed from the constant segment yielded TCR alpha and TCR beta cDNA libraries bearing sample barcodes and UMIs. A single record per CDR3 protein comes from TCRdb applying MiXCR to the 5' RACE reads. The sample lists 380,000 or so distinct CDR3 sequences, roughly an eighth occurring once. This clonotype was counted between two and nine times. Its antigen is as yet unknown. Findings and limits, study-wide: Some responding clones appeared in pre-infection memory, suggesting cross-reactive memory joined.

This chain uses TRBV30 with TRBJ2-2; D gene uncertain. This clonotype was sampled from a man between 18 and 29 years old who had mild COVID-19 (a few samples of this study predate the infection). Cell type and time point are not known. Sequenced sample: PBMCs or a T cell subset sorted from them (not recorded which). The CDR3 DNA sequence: TGTGCCTGGAGTGTACAGGGGGAGCTGTTTTTT. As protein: CAWSVQGELFF.